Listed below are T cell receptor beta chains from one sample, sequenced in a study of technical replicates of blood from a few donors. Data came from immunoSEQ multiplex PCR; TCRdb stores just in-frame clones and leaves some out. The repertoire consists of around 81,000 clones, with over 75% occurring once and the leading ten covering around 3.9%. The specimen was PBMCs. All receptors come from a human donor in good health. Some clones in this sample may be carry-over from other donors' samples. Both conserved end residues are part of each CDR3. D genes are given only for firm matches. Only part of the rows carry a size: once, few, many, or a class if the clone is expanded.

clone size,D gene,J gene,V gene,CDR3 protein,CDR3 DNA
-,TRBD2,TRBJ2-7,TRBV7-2,CASTLGGGGSYEQYF,TGTGCCAGCACCCTAGGCGGCGGGGGCTCCTACGAGCAGTACTTC
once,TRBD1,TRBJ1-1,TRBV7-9,CASSPLDRGPNTEAFF,TGTGCCAGCAGCCCCCTGGACAGGGGGCCGAACACTGAAGCTTTCTTT
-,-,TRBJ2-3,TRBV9,CASSPPSDTQYF,TGTGCCAGCAGCCCCCCGAGCGATACGCAGTATTTT
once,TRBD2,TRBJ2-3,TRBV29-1,CSVGVRRGGGTDTQYF,TGCAGCGTTGGCGTACGGCGGGGGGGCGGCACAGATACGCAGTATTTT
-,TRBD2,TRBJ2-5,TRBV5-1,CASSPDPLASGGTQYF,TGCGCCAGCAGCCCGGACCCCCTAGCCTCGGGGGGGACCCAGTACTTC
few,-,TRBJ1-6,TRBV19,CASSRDIYNSPLHF,TGTGCCAGTAGCCGAGACATCTATAATTCACCCCTCCACTTT
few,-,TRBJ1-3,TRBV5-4,CASSYTGLISGNTIYF,TGTGCCAGCAGCTACACGGGACTGATCTCTGGAAACACCATATATTTT
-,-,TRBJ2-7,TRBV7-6,CASSFRTGYYEQYF,TGTGCCAGCAGCTTCAGGACTGGATACTACGAGCAGTACTTC
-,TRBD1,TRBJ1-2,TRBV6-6,CASSPQGDYGGYTF,TGTGCCAGCAGCCCTCAGGGGGATTATGGTGGCTACACCTTC
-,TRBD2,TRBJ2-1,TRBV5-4,CASSFSGGSSYNEQFF,TGTGCCAGCAGCTTTAGCGGGGGGAGCTCCTACAATGAGCAGTTCTTC
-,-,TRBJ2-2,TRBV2,CASSADTGELFF,TGTGCCAGCAGTGCAGACACCGGGGAGCTGTTTTTT
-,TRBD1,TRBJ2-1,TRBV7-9,CASSLDPGQGSSYNEQFF,TGTGCCAGCAGCTTGGATCCGGGACAGGGGAGCTCCTACAATGAGCAGTTCTTC
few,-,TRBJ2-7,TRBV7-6,CASSLHETYEQYF,TGTGCCAGCAGCTTACACGAGACCTACGAGCAGTACTTC